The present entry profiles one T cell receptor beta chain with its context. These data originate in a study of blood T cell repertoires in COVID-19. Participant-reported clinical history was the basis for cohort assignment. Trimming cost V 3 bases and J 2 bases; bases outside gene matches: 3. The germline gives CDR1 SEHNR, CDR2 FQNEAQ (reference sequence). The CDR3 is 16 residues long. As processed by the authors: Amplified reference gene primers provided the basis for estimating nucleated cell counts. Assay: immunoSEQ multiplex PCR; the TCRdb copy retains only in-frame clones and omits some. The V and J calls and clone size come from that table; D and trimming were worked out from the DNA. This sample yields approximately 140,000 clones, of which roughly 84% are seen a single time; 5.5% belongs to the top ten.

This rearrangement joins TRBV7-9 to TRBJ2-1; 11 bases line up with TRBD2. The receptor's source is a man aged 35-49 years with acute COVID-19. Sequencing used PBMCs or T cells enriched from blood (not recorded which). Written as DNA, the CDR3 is TGTGCCAGCAGCTTTCTAGCGGGGGGAACCTACAATGAGCAGTTCTTC. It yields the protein CASSFLAGGTYNEQFF.